This record covers a single TCR beta chain. Germline-derived CDR1 and CDR2 are SGHNT and YENEEA. This CDR3 has 19 residues. V was clipped by 1 base and J by 2 bases; unmatched bases: 10. Patients in Seattle were enrolled during active infection, then followed longitudinally. This specimen comes from a study of blood T cell repertoires in COVID-19. Study overall: The origin of the acute and convalescent COVID-19 samples was the United States, Italy and Spain. T cells, B-cell-depleted T cells, or PBMCs provided the cDNA or gDNA that served as material.

As handled by the study authors: From reference gene primer amplification, estimates of nucleated cell counts were derived. Measured with immunoSEQ multiplex PCR; TCRdb has only the in-frame clones, and not every one. That table gives V, J and clone size, and the DNA gave D and trimming. This table has fewer than 90,000 clones, about 77% appearing once. The chain is built from TRBV11-3 and TRBJ2-6, with 8 bases aligning to TRBD2. The receptor's source is a man aged 65 to 79 with COVID-19, enrolled during active disease. Sequencing was carried out using peripheral blood. As DNA, the CDR3 is TGTGCCAGCAGCTTAGTGATAGCGGGGTCTTGGGCTGGGGCCAACGTCCTGACTTTC. This encodes CASSLVIAGSWAGANVLTF.